The 27 T cell receptor beta chains reported below all come from one sample, sequenced in a study of beta chain features in type 1 diabetes. Expressed TCRB transcripts got sequenced, as all isolated RNA was reverse transcribed. Data came from immunoSEQ multiplex PCR; TCRdb stores just in-frame clones and leaves some out. The sample contains roughly 400,000 clones, approximately 14% of which appear only once. Sequenced sample: naive CD4+ T cells from blood. These receptors all come from a man aged 25-45 years in good health.

This clone has only a few counts. The rearrangement links TRBV15 to TRBJ1-5; no clear D gene. The CDR3 has 13 residues. Germline CDR1 reads LNHNV; CDR2 reads YYDKDF (reference sequence). Deletions cut 1 base from V and 4 bases from J, with 5 bases between. CDR3 loop: CATSRGMNQPQHF. The CDR3 DNA sequence: TGTGCCACCAGCAGAGGGATGAATCAGCCCCAGCATTTT.

The chain joins TRBV5-1 to TRBJ1-2; no definite D call. V was clipped by 3 bases and J by 9 bases, with 15 bases between them. The CDR3 extends over 13 amino acids. Germline loops: CDR1 SGHRS, CDR2 YFSETQ. CDR3 loop: CASSSPSLGSYTF. The CDR3 DNA reads TGCGCCAGCAGCTCCCCCTCACTCGGGAGCTACACCTTC.

This chain links TRBV4-3 with TRBJ2-3; TRBD2 matches at 8 bases. The CDR3 loop spans 15 amino acids. Germline V gives CDR1 LGHNA, CDR2 YSLEER. V was clipped by 2 bases and J by 6 bases; unmatched bases: 7. This chain's CDR3 is CASSQFPGGRDTQYF. The CDR3 DNA reads as TGCGCCAGCAGCCAATTCCCGGGGGGGCGGGATACGCAGTATTTT.

This chain connects TRBV9 to TRBJ2-5; TRBD1 might be the D (7 bases). V lost 3 bases and J lost 6, with 27 bases in between. CDR3 length: 18 residues. Germline CDR1 reads SGDLS; CDR2 reads YYNGEE. The CDR3 DNA reads as TGTGCCAGCAGCGCCTCAACCGACAGGGAGGAATTTCGGCAGACCCAGTACTTC. This translates into CASSASTDREEFRQTQYF. Based on the CDR3 plus reference TRBV9 and TRBJ2-5, the full variable domain is DSGVTQTPKHLITATGQRVTLRCSPRSGDLSVYWYQQSLDQGLQFLIQYYNGEERAKGNILERFSAQQFPDLHSELNLSSLELGDSALYFCASSASTDREEFRQTQYFGPGTRLLVL.

In its sample, this clone was seen once. The chain links TRBV9 to TRBJ2-4; perhaps TRBD1 as D (5 bases). The CDR3 covers 14 residues. Trimming stripped 0 bases from V and 8 bases from J, with 12 bases between. Germline CDR1 SGDLS, CDR2 YYNGEE. DNA of the CDR3: TGTGCCAGCAGCGTAGGGGTGCTCAGGGACATTCAGTACTTC. It specifies CASSVGVLRDIQYF.

This rearrangement joins TRBV25-1 to TRBJ1-4; 10 bases agree with TRBD1. There are 15 residues in the CDR3. The V and J ends lost 3 bases and 7 bases, in that order; junction bases with no gene match: 5. CDR1 MGHDK and CDR2 SYGVNS come from the germline V gene. The CDR3 DNA follows: TGTGCCAGCAGTGATCCGGGACAGGGGAGTGAAAAACTGTTTTTT. It translates to CASSDPGQGSEKLFF.

This clone has a handful of counts. CDR3 residues: CASSRESGEQYF. The CDR3 DNA is TGTGCCAGCAGCCGGGAGTCTGGTGAGCAGTACTTC. The J gene is TRBJ2-7, the V gene TRBV6-1; D is possibly TRBD2 (6 bases). In germline, CDR1 is MNHNS, CDR2 SASEGT. The CDR3 contains 12 residues. The ends were cut back, 6 bases at V and 7 bases at J, with 13 bases in the middle.

V gene TRBV14 combines with J gene TRBJ2-3; 7 bases agree with TRBD1. V gave up 4 bases and J gave up 4 bases; unmatched junction bases: 5. Germline values: CDR1 SGHDN, CDR2 FVKESK. The length of the CDR3 is 14 residues. The CDR3 region is CASSPIGQADTQYF. The CDR3 nucleotides are TGTGCCAGCAGCCCTATCGGACAGGCAGATACGCAGTATTTT.

The genes are TRBV6-6 and TRBJ1-4, with D tentatively TRBD1 (5 bases). This CDR3 spans 14 amino acids. Germline values: CDR1 MNHNY, CDR2 SVGAGI (reference sequence). The germline V and J ends were trimmed by 2 bases and 8 bases, with 12 bases remaining between them. The CDR3 reads CASSYRGGNEKLFF. The CDR3 region has the DNA TGTGCCAGCAGTTACAGGGGAGGGAACGAAAAACTGTTTTTT.

The chain combines TRBV5-1 with TRBJ1-6; D is undetermined. The CDR3 is made up of 14 amino acids. CDR1 is SGHRS and CDR2 is YFSETQ in the germline V gene. The germline V and J ends were trimmed by 4 bases and 7 bases, with 12 bases remaining between them. The CDR3 bases are TGCGCCAGCAGCGGGTGGGGAGGCAATTCACCCCTCCACTTT. Translating gives CASSGWGGNSPLHF. The variable domain in full, completed from reference TRBV5-1 and TRBJ1-6, reads KAGVTQTPRYLIKTRGQQVTLSCSPISGHRSVSWYQQTPGQGLQFLFEYFSETQRNKGNFPGRFSGRQFSNSRSEMNVSTLELGDSALYLCASSGWGGNSPLHFGNGTRLTVT.

There are a few counts of this clone. V and J are TRBV9 and TRBJ1-1; no definite D call. The CDR3 loop spans 14 amino acids. Per the germline V gene, CDR1 is SGDLS and CDR2 is YYNGEE. Trimming stripped 3 bases from V and 1 base from J, with 10 bases between. The CDR3 is CASSGGFSNTEAFF. CDR3 coding DNA: TGTGCCAGCAGCGGAGGGTTTTCGAACACTGAAGCTTTCTTT.

The chain carries TRBV7-2 and TRBJ2-2; the D gene is possibly TRBD1 (5 bases). Trimming shortened V by 3 bases and J by 0 bases, and 8 bases separated the two germline ends. Germline CDR1 SGHTA, CDR2 FQGNSA. CDR3 size: 15 residues. The CDR3 DNA reads TGTGCCAGCAGCTTGGGGCAGACGAACACCGGGGAGCTGTTTTTT. Its protein product is CASSLGQTNTGELFF.

DNA for the CDR3: TGTGCCAGCAGAAAACACGCCGGGACGGGAGAGCAGTACGTC. Translated, it gives CASRKHAGTGEQYV. The J gene is TRBJ2-7, the V gene TRBV28; D could derive from TRBD1 or TRBD2 (5 bases each). The CDR3 is made up of 14 amino acids. V was cut by 6 bases and J by 7 bases, with 19 bases left in between. From germline, CDR1 is MDHEN and CDR2 SYDVKM.

V and J are TRBV18 and TRBJ2-3; 9 nucleotides line up with TRBD1. The CDR3 is 15 amino acids. The germline gives CDR1 KGHSH, CDR2 LQKENI. The V and J ends lost 2 bases and 4 bases, in that order; junction bases with no gene match: 4. The CDR3 sequence is CASSPSRDRADTQYF. The CDR3 DNA sequence: TGTGCCAGCTCACCATCCCGGGACAGGGCAGATACGCAGTATTTT.

As regards this clone: An end of the junction differs from the germline gene, which may be a read error. The chain couples TRBV7-2 to TRBJ2-5; 7 bases agree with TRBD2. Germline V gene lookup returns CDR1 SGHTA and CDR2 FQGNSA. This CDR3 spans 11 amino acids. The DNA for the CDR3 is TGTGCCAGCAGCTCCTTGACTAGCACGAACTTC. This gives the protein CASSSLTSTNF.

This rearrangement joins TRBV6-5 to TRBJ2-2; D is unclear. The CDR3 spans 15 residues. Germline CDR1 reads MNHEY; CDR2 reads SVGAGI. Trimming pared 5 bases from V and 7 bases from J, leaving 17 bases between. CDR3 in amino acids: CASSHYIIPVGELFF. CDR3 sequence (DNA): TGTGCCAGCAGTCACTACATAATCCCGGTCGGGGAGCTGTTTTTT.

This clone was counted between two and nine times. The rearrangement joins TRBV7-3 to TRBJ2-5; 7 bases are a match to TRBD2. This CDR3 has 15 amino acids. Germline V gives CDR1 SGHTA, CDR2 FQGTGA. J gave up 4 bases and V 0 bases, and 5 bases lay outside the gene matches. CDR3 region: CASSLTSGIGETQYF. CDR3 DNA: TGTGCCAGCAGCTTAACCAGCGGGATAGGAGAGACCCAGTACTTC.

The chain is built from TRBV7-9 and TRBJ2-7; TRBD1 is a possible D gene (6 bases). V lost 5 bases and J 2 bases, leaving 13 bases between the germline ends. The CDR3 has 14 amino acids. Germline loops: CDR1 SEHNR, CDR2 FQNEAQ (reference sequence). The CDR3 sequence is CASSPRTAAYEQYF. The CDR3, as DNA: TGTGCCAGCAGCCCCCGGACAGCCGCCTACGAGCAGTACTTC.

This chain links TRBV7-2 with TRBJ2-1; 7 nucleotides agree with TRBD2. Germline CDR1 reads SGHTA; CDR2 reads FQGNSA. The CDR3 spans 15 residues. V shed 2 bases and J 3 bases; nucleotides not matched to a gene: 4. The CDR3 sequence: CASSLNPGGYNEQFF. Written as DNA, the CDR3 is TGTGCCAGCAGCTTAAATCCGGGAGGCTACAATGAGCAGTTCTTC.

This clone showed up many times. The chain is built from TRBV23-1 and TRBJ2-3; D not resolved. TRBV23-1 is given ORF status, its function remaining uncertain. The CDR3 is 14 residues long. The V end lost 0 bases, the J end lost 1 base, and 5 bases lay between the germline ends. CDR3 region: CASSQSGCTDTQYF. The CDR3 bases are TGCGCCAGCAGTCAATCGGGGTGCACAGATACGCAGTATTTT.

This clone occurred a few times. The chain employs TRBV9 and TRBJ1-6; D remains unclear. Germline V gene data show CDR1 as SGDLS and CDR2 as YYNGEE. Trimming took 3 bases from V and 5 from J, leaving 9 bases between them. CDR3 length: 14 residues. In DNA form, the CDR3 reads TGTGCCAGCAGCGGAGGCGTGAATAATTCACCCCTCCACTTT. It yields the protein CASSGGVNNSPLHF.

This clone was counted between two and nine times. This rearrangement joins TRBV4-3 to TRBJ2-5; D is unresolved. The germline gives CDR1 LGHNA, CDR2 YSLEER. With 1 base removed from V and 2 bases from J, the gap between germline ends came to 14 bases. This CDR3 region has 16 residues. The CDR3 here is CASSQGSGGRQETQYF. The CDR3 DNA is TGCGCCAGCAGCCAAGGTTCCGGTGGTAGACAAGAGACCCAGTACTTC.

This clone was observed a handful of times. Other DNA sequences in this sample translate to the same CDR3. This chain uses TRBV29-1 with TRBJ2-1; D remains unclear. The CDR3 runs 12 residues. Between the trimmed V and J ends, which lost 4 bases and 4 bases, there was a span of 8 bases. Germline values: CDR1 SQVTM, CDR2 ANQGSEA. The CDR3 sequence: CSVVLGYNEQFF. DNA for the CDR3: TGCAGCGTTGTTCTAGGGTACAATGAGCAGTTCTTC.

The CDR3 loop is CASNAIGGQPQHF. The CDR3 DNA reads TGTGCCAGCAACGCCATCGGGGGCCAGCCCCAGCATTTT. V is TRBV2 and J is TRBJ1-5, with a tentative D call TRBD1 (6 bases). Trimming pared 7 bases from V and 7 bases from J, leaving 14 bases between. The CDR3 consists of 13 residues. Germline V CDR1 and CDR2: SNHLY, FYNNEI.

This clone was observed a handful of times. The rearrangement uses TRBV2 and TRBJ2-1; 7 nucleotides align to TRBD2. There are 16 residues in the CDR3. V shed 7 bases, J shed 7 bases, and the junction held 16 bases outside the gene matches. From germline, CDR1 is SNHLY and CDR2 FYNNEI. The CDR3 nucleotides read TGTGCCAGCATGATGTCAGCGGGACGAATTGGAAATGAGCAGTTCTTC. It specifies CASMMSAGRIGNEQFF.

This clone showed up just a few times. J is TRBJ2-5 and V is TRBV2; D may be TRBD1 (6 bases). CDR3 length: 13 amino acids. CDR1 is SNHLY and CDR2 is FYNNEI in the germline V gene. V lost 8 bases and J lost 3, with 13 bases in between. The CDR3 loop is CASSATGKETQYF. CDR3 DNA: TGTGCCAGCTCGGCCACAGGGAAAGAGACCCAGTACTTC.

V and J are TRBV5-1 and TRBJ1-1; no definite D call. Between the trimmed V and J ends, which lost 4 bases and 0 bases, there was a span of 7 bases. The germline gives CDR1 SGHRS, CDR2 YFSETQ. The CDR3 has 13 residues. The CDR3 nucleotides are TGCGCCAGCAGCGGGCGGTTGAACACTGAAGCTTTCTTT. This translates into CASSGRLNTEAFF. Complete variable domain (other parts from reference TRBV5-1 and TRBJ1-1): KAGVTQTPRYLIKTRGQQVTLSCSPISGHRSVSWYQQTPGQGLQFLFEYFSETQRNKGNFPGRFSGRQFSNSRSEMNVSTLELGDSALYLCASSGRLNTEAFFGQGTRLTVV.